This is a list of T cell receptor beta chains from one sample in a study of T cell responses to AZD1222 COVID-19 vaccine. Sequencing used immunoSEQ multiplex PCR; TCRdb keeps in-frame clones, though not all of them. The sample has some 120,000 clones; 90% to 95% are singletons. The sequences come from peripheral blood, collected on day 0 of AZD1222 vaccination. These receptors all come from an adult in good health. Each CDR3 is given with its conserved first and last residue. The order of the fields is V gene, clone size, D gene, J gene, CDR3 protein, CDR3 DNA. D genes are given only for firm matches. The size of a clone is reported for some rows only, either as once, few or many, or as a class for expanded clones.

v_gene: TRBV6-1
abundance: .
d_gene: .
j_gene: TRBJ1-2
CDR3aa: CASSEGSTDGYGYTF
CDR3nt: TGTGCCAGCAGTGAAGGATCTACGGACGGCTATGGCTACACCTTC

v_gene: TRBV6-5
abundance: .
d_gene: TRBD1
j_gene: TRBJ1-6
CDR3aa: CASRDRYSPLHF
CDR3nt: TGTGCCAGCAGGGACAGGTACTCACCCCTCCACTTT

v_gene: TRBV12-3/TRBV12-4
abundance: .
d_gene: .
j_gene: TRBJ1-1
CDR3aa: CASSLRANTEAFF
CDR3nt: TGTGCCAGCAGTTTACGGGCGAACACTGAAGCTTTCTTT

v_gene: TRBV4-1
abundance: once
d_gene: .
j_gene: TRBJ1-5
CDR3aa: CASSQDREGAQPQHF
CDR3nt: TGCGCCAGCAGCCAAGATCGAGAAGGGGCTCAGCCCCAGCATTTT

v_gene: TRBV2
abundance: .
d_gene: TRBD1
j_gene: TRBJ1-3
CDR3aa: CASRTGGYGNTIYF
CDR3nt: TGTGCCAGCAGGACAGGGGGCTATGGAAACACCATATATTTT

v_gene: TRBV19
abundance: .
d_gene: TRBD1
j_gene: TRBJ1-5
CDR3aa: CASGRQGYNQPQHF
CDR3nt: TGTGCCAGTGGGCGACAGGGGTACAATCAGCCCCAGCATTTT

v_gene: TRBV28
abundance: .
d_gene: TRBD2
j_gene: TRBJ2-1
CDR3aa: CASSTTSGASNEQFF
CDR3nt: TGTGCCAGCAGCACCACTAGCGGAGCAAGCAATGAGCAGTTCTTC

v_gene: TRBV19
abundance: .
d_gene: TRBD1
j_gene: TRBJ1-6
CDR3aa: CASSTLSGTGDNSPLHF
CDR3nt: TGTGCCAGTAGTACATTGTCGGGGACAGGGGATAATTCACCCCTCCACTTT

v_gene: TRBV30
abundance: .
d_gene: TRBD2
j_gene: TRBJ2-7
CDR3aa: CAWSIEETSGRRYF
CDR3nt: TGTGCCTGGAGTATCGAAGAGACTAGCGGGAGGAGATACTTC

v_gene: TRBV29-1
abundance: .
d_gene: TRBD2
j_gene: TRBJ2-2
CDR3aa: CSVEAGLAGVGTGELFF
CDR3nt: TGCAGCGTTGAAGCTGGACTAGCGGGAGTCGGCACCGGGGAGCTGTTTTTT